A single sample gave rise to the 7 T cell receptor beta chains below, sequenced in a study of blood T cell repertoires in COVID-19. Data came from immunoSEQ multiplex PCR; TCRdb stores just in-frame clones and leaves some out. This table holds roughly 280,000 clones, approximately 85% found once. Material: peripheral blood. The receptor set was obtained from a woman aged 70 to 79 with acute or convalescent COVID-19.

The chain employs TRBV11-2 and TRBJ2-2; 7 bases agree with TRBD1. This CDR3 comprises 13 residues. The V segment lost 2 bases and the J segment 6 bases; nucleotides outside the gene matches: 0. The V gene's germline CDR1 is SGHAT and CDR2 FQNNGV. Written as DNA, the CDR3 is TGTGCCAGCAGCTTACAGGGGGCCGGGGAGCTGTTTTTT. Translated: CASSLQGAGELFF.

V usage is TRBV5-1 and J usage is TRBJ2-7; 8 bases are shared with TRBD1. Germline lookup yields CDR1 SGHRS and CDR2 YFSETQ. The CDR3 covers 14 residues. With V trimmed by 4 bases and J by 9 bases, 12 bases remained unmatched. The CDR3 nucleotides are TGCGCCAGCAGCCCCCAAGGACAGGGTGGTGGGCAGTACTTC. Translated: CASSPQGQGGGQYF. Based on the CDR3 plus reference TRBV5-1 and TRBJ2-7, the full variable domain is KAGVTQTPRYLIKTRGQQVTLSCSPISGHRSVSWYQQTPGQGLQFLFEYFSETQRNKGNFPGRFSGRQFSNSRSEMNVSTLELGDSALYLCASSPQGQGGGQYFGPGTRLTVT.

Notes on this clone: Other nucleotide sequences in the sample specify the same CDR3. The chain has TRBV19 and TRBJ2-2, with 10 bases identical to TRBD2. The germline CDR1 and CDR2 sequences are LNHDA and SQIVND (reference sequence). The length of the CDR3 is 15 residues. The V segment lost 4 bases and the J segment 1 base; nucleotides outside the gene matches: 0. For the CDR3, the DNA is TGTGCCAGTAGTAGGACTAGCGGGAACACCGGGGAGCTGTTTTTT. This translates into CASSRTSGNTGELFF. The full variable domain, its missing parts supplied by reference TRBV19 and TRBJ2-2, is DGGITQSPKYLFRKEGQNVTLSCEQNLNHDAMYWYRQDPGQGLRLIYYSQIVNDFQKGDIAEGYSVSREKKESFPLTVTSAQKNPTAFYLCASSRTSGNTGELFFGEGSRLTVL.

The rearrangement uses TRBV7-8 and TRBJ2-1; 9 nucleotides line up with TRBD1. Unmatched junction bases numbered 7, after V lost 5 bases and J lost 5 bases. Germline CDR1 is SGHVS and CDR2 is FQNEAQ. CDR3 length equals 15 residues. The CDR3 DNA reads as TGTGCCAGCAGCCGTCTCGGGACAGGGAACAATGAGCAGTTCTTC. Protein: CASSRLGTGNNEQFF. The full variable domain, completed using reference TRBV7-8 and TRBJ2-1, is GAGVSQSPRYKVAKRGQDVALRCDPISGHVSLFWYQQALGQGPEFLTYFQNEAQLDKSGLPSDRFFAERPEGSVSTLKIQRTQQEDSAVYLCASSRLGTGNNEQFFGPGTRLTVL.

The V call is TRBV29-1, the J call TRBJ1-1, with D maybe TRBD1 (5 bases). The CDR3 is made up of 13 amino acids. In germline, CDR1 is SQVTM, CDR2 ANQGSEA. V lost 6 bases to trimming and J lost 0 bases, with 11 bases between them. CDR3: CSVAGHLNTEAFF. Here the CDR3 DNA reads TGCAGCGTGGCCGGACATCTGAACACTGAAGCTTTCTTT.

This clone was counted a single time. The chain joins TRBV27 to TRBJ1-5, with 7 bases lining up with TRBD1. The CDR3 loop spans 15 amino acids. Unmatched junction bases numbered 7, after V lost 5 bases and J lost 3 bases. Germline V gene sequence: CDR1 MNHEY, CDR2 SMNVEV (reference sequence). Here the CDR3 DNA reads TGTGCCAGCAGTAAGGTCACAGGGGTCAATCAGCCCCAGCATTTT. Protein: CASSKVTGVNQPQHF.

Only one count was recorded for this clone. The rearrangement links TRBV3-1 (or the pseudogene TRBV3-2) to TRBJ1-2; D is unclear. This CDR3 is built from 14 residues. V lost 1 base and J 8 bases, leaving 14 bases between the germline ends. The germline V gene encodes CDR1 LGHDT and CDR2 YNNKEL (reference sequence). CDR3 region: CASSQGSGHLGYTF. CDR3 bases: TGTGCCAGCAGCCAAGGGAGCGGGCACCTCGGCTACACCTTC.